The present T cell receptor (beta chain) was sequenced within a study of blood T cell repertoires in COVID-19. As for the study in general: Sample material is recorded as cDNA or gDNA derived from T cells, B-cell-depleted T cells, or PBMCs.

Methods used by the authors: How many nucleated cells were present was estimated from reference gene primer amplification. Data came from immunoSEQ multiplex PCR; TCRdb stores just in-frame clones and leaves some out. That table furnishes V, J and clone size, whereas the DNA furnished D and trimming. Found here are approximately 400,000 clones, roughly nine tenths of them singletons; the top ten hold roughly 0.9%. Germline V gene data show CDR1 as WSHSY and CDR2 as SAAADI. This CDR3 is built from 14 residues. Trimming took 6 bases from V and 6 from J; bases not matched to a gene: 9. This receptor was identified in a woman aged 40 to 55 who had been exposed to COVID-19. The chain uses TRBV10-2 and TRBJ2-7; TRBD1 matches at 9 bases. The sample taken for sequencing was PBMCs or T cells enriched from blood (not recorded which). CDR3 coding DNA: TGCGCCAGCAGCGCCGGGACAGGGATCTCCGAGCAGTACTTC. Its translation is CASSAGTGISEQYF.